The 20 T cell receptor beta chains below were found in one sample sequenced in a study of regulatory T cells in long-lasting Graves disease. Researchers made TCR beta libraries by using iRepertoire HTBI primers and running Arm-PCR on CDR3 regions. One entry per CDR3 protein, called by TCRdb with MiXCR from the multiplex PCR reads. The sample has roughly 300,000 distinct CDR3 sequences, around a fifth seen once; the top ten hold more than 50%. Time point: persistent/refractory GD, antithyroid drugs over 5 years with positive TRAb. The TCR library was made from RNA that had been extracted from PBMCs in TRIzol. Sequenced material: peripheral blood mononuclear cells (PBMCs), taken when the disease was refractory, from a patient treated with antithyroid drugs. The receptors were gathered from a female donor with Graves disease.

This clonotype was counted many times. The chain employs TRBV12-3 or TRBV12-4 and TRBJ2-7; D not certain. Between the trimmed V and J ends, which lost 6 bases and 4 bases, there was a span of 13 bases. The CDR3 is 13 residues long. CDR3 nucleotides: TGTGCCAGCAGCCAATTCCAGAGATACGAGCAGTACTTC. Amino acids: CASSQFQRYEQYF.

The chain combines TRBV2 with TRBJ1-4; D remains ambiguous. The CDR3 has 14 amino acids. Trimming left V 2 bases short and J 8 bases short, with 12 bases between. Per germline, CDR1 SNHLY and CDR2 FYNNEI. DNA for the CDR3: TGTGCCAGCAGTGAACGGGGTCCCAAGGAAAAACTGTTTTTT. Protein: CASSERGPKEKLFF. The whole variable domain, filled in from reference TRBV2 and TRBJ1-4, reads EPEVTQTPSHQVTQMGQEVILRCVPISNHLYFYWYRQILGQKVEFLVSFYNNEISEKSEIFDDQFSVERPDGSNFTLKIRSTKLEDSAMYFCASSERGPKEKLFFGSGTQLSVL.

As for this clonotype: Because it lacks the conserved phenylalanine or tryptophan at the end, this CDR3 is likely a read error. The rearrangement uses TRBV7-6 and TRBJ2-2; 9 bases agree with TRBD1. Trimming took 6 bases from V and 1 from J; bases not matched to a gene: 3. The CDR3 has 15 residues. The V gene's germline CDR1 is SGHVS and CDR2 FNYEAQ. The CDR3 DNA reads as TGTGCCAGCAGGTCGGACAGGGGGAACACCGGGGAGCTGTTTTCT. Translating it yields CASRSDRGNTGELFS.

The chain recombines TRBV30 with TRBJ2-3; TRBD2 matches 8 bases. The trim removed 8 bases at V and 4 bases at J, leaving 14 bases unmatched. Germline CDR1 reads GTSNPN; CDR2 reads SVGIG (reference sequence). CDR3 length: 15 amino acids. CDR3 loop: CALKGGRQGADTQYF. In DNA, the CDR3 is TGTGCCCTAAAAGGCGGGAGGCAGGGTGCAGATACGCAGTATTTT. Full variable domain (outside the CDR3, taken from reference TRBV30 and TRBJ2-3): SQTIHQWPATLVQPVGSPLSLECTVEGTSNPNLYWYRQAAGRGLQLLFYSVGIGQISSEVPQNLSASRPQDRQFILSSKKLLLSDSGFYLCALKGGRQGADTQYFGPGTRLTVL.

The table lists this clonotype with many counts. CDR3 region: CSASTVGYGYTF. The CDR3 bases are TGCAGTGCTAGTACAGTCGGTTATGGCTACACCTTC. The genes are TRBV20-1 and TRBJ1-2, with D unresolved. The V and J ends lost 3 bases and 5 bases respectively, with 10 bases between them. CDR1 and CDR2 (germline): DFQATT, SNEGSKA (reference sequence). CDR3 length: 12 amino acids.

This clonotype has only a few counts. The rearrangement joins TRBV6-4 to TRBJ1-5; tentative D call: TRBD1 (6 bases). Trimming took off 8 bases at V and 1 base at J, with 12 bases between the two ends. This CDR3 contains 14 residues. Germline lookup yields CDR1 MRHNA and CDR2 SNTAGT. The CDR3 nucleotides are TGTGCCAGCCAGGGGATGTGGAGCAATCAGCCCCAGCATTTT. It codes for CASQGMWSNQPQHF.

Many counts were recorded for this clonotype. The chain has TRBV12-3 or TRBV12-4 and TRBJ1-1; D not certain. V was pared by 10 bases and J by 0 bases, with 15 bases between. CDR3 length: 14 amino acids. The CDR3 spells CATARQAVNTEAFF. The DNA of the CDR3 is TGTGCCACAGCTCGGCAGGCTGTGAACACTGAAGCTTTCTTT.

Note on this clonotype: A read error may produce the germline difference seen at one junction end. The rearrangement uses TRBV5-1 and TRBJ2-2; D may be TRBD2 (6 bases). The CDR3 spans 17 residues. CDR1 and CDR2 from the germline V gene are SGHRS and YFSETQ. The CDR3 loop is CASGIDSLRGGTRELFF. In nucleotides, the CDR3 is TGCGCCAGCGGGATCGACTCGTTGCGGGGAGGCACCAGGGAGCTGTTTTTT.

V usage is TRBV4-3 and J usage is TRBJ2-3; 7 nucleotides agree with TRBD1. The ends lost 0 bases at V and 5 bases at J; junction bases unmatched: 2. This CDR3 contains 14 residues. Germline V gives CDR1 LGHNA, CDR2 YSLEER. CDR3 nucleotide sequence: TGCGCCAGCAGCCAAGAAACAGGGGTAGATACGCAGTATTTT. Amino acids: CASSQETGVDTQYF.

A few counts support this clonotype. The chain combines TRBV5-1 with TRBJ2-4, with D tentatively TRBD1 (5 bases). CDR3 length: 13 residues. Trimming removed 7 bases from V and 2 bases from J, with 10 bases in between. Germline CDR1 is SGHRS and CDR2 is YFSETQ. The CDR3 loop is CASETGPKNIQYF. The CDR3 region has the DNA TGCGCCAGCGAAACAGGCCCCAAAAACATTCAGTACTTC.

This clonotype has only a few counts. V usage is TRBV18 and J usage is TRBJ2-7; 9 bases are a match to TRBD1. Germline-derived CDR1 and CDR2 are KGHSH and LQKENI. The CDR3 consists of 14 residues. Trimming removed 3 bases from V and 5 bases from J; junction bases left unmatched: 5. The CDR3 nucleotides are TGTGCCAGCTCACCGGACAGGGGCGTCCACGAGCAGTACTTC. This gives the protein CASSPDRGVHEQYF.

This clonotype was seen at least ten times. The J gene is TRBJ2-5, the V gene TRBV7-2, with a tentative D call TRBD1 (5 bases). Trimming left V 1 base short and J 3 bases short, with 12 bases between. CDR1 and CDR2 from the germline V gene are SGHTA and FQGNSA. The CDR3 runs 15 residues. The CDR3 DNA reads as TGTGCCAGCAGCTTAGGGCTCCAGGGCAAAGAGACCCAGTACTTC. Protein: CASSLGLQGKETQYF.

The J gene is TRBJ1-4, the V gene TRBV19; unclear D gene. Trimming removed 5 bases from V and 0 bases from J, with 4 bases in between. The V gene's germline CDR1 is LNHDA and CDR2 SQIVND (reference sequence). This CDR3 spans 13 amino acids. The CDR3 here is CASSATTNEKLFF. Written as DNA, the CDR3 is TGTGCCAGTAGTGCGACAACTAATGAAAAACTGTTTTTT.

The rearrangement uses TRBV3-1 and TRBJ1-1, with D unclear. Trimming took off 1 base at V and 1 base at J, with 7 bases between the two ends. This CDR3 is 14 amino acids long. Germline V gene lookup returns CDR1 LGHDT and CDR2 YNNKEL (reference sequence). CDR3 amino acids: CASSQVTGNTEAFF. The CDR3 nucleotides are TGTGCCAGCAGCCAAGTGACGGGGAACACTGAAGCTTTCTTT.

This clonotype has more than one count but fewer than ten. The chain recombines TRBV3-1 with TRBJ2-7; 7 positions agree with TRBD2. V dropped 1 base and J dropped 2; count of bases not matched to a gene: 8. Germline CDR1 is LGHDT and CDR2 is YNNKEL (reference sequence). The CDR3 has 16 residues. The CDR3 is CASSQGAGRRAYEQYF. CDR3 bases: TGTGCCAGCAGCCAAGGAGCGGGACGCCGTGCCTACGAGCAGTACTTC.

The table lists this clonotype with a few counts. The rearrangement joins TRBV12-3 or TRBV12-4 to TRBJ2-3; D is possibly TRBD2 (6 bases). This CDR3 is built from 15 residues. The V end lost 7 bases, the J end lost 0 bases, and 14 bases lay between the germline ends. In nucleotides, the CDR3 is TGTGCCAGCACCAAGTGGAGCGGGAGCACAGATACGCAGTATTTT. It yields the protein CASTKWSGSTDTQYF.

This clonotype was seen repeatedly, ten times or more. This chain uses TRBV18 with TRBJ1-5, with unresolved D. Germline values: CDR1 KGHSH, CDR2 LQKENI. The CDR3 runs to 17 residues. The ends were cut back, 4 bases at V and 0 bases at J, with 16 bases in the middle. In DNA form, the CDR3 reads TGTGCCAGCTCACTTACTCCGGAGGACCATAGCAATCAGCCCCAGCATTTT. It specifies CASSLTPEDHSNQPQHF.

This clonotype was detected a few times. The chain carries TRBV27 and TRBJ2-7; D tentatively fits TRBD1 or TRBD2 (5 bases each). CDR1 and CDR2 (germline): MNHEY, SMNVEV (reference sequence). The CDR3 covers 14 residues. V was cut by 5 bases and J by 2 bases, with 13 bases left in between. Here the CDR3 reads CASSPPGPPYEQYF. The CDR3 region has the DNA TGTGCCAGCAGTCCCCCGGGACCCCCCTACGAGCAGTACTTC.

This chain uses TRBV7-2 with TRBJ2-4, with 10 nucleotides matching TRBD1. The CDR3 is 15 residues long. J lost 6 bases, V lost 5 bases, and 7 bases had no gene match. CDR1 and CDR2 from the germline V gene are SGHTA and FQGNSA. The CDR3 loop is CASSRPGTGVNIQYF. The CDR3, as DNA: TGTGCCAGCAGCCGTCCCGGGACAGGGGTAAACATTCAGTACTTC.

This clonotype has ten or more counts. CDR3 loop: CASTPDITYEQYF. CDR3 DNA: TGTGCCAGCACCCCGGACATAACCTACGAGCAGTACTTC. The chain combines TRBV5-5 with TRBJ2-7; D perhaps matches TRBD1 (5 bases). This CDR3 contains 13 residues. V was cut by 6 bases and J by 2 bases, with 12 bases left in between. Per the germline V gene, CDR1 is SGHKS and CDR2 is YYEKEE (reference sequence).